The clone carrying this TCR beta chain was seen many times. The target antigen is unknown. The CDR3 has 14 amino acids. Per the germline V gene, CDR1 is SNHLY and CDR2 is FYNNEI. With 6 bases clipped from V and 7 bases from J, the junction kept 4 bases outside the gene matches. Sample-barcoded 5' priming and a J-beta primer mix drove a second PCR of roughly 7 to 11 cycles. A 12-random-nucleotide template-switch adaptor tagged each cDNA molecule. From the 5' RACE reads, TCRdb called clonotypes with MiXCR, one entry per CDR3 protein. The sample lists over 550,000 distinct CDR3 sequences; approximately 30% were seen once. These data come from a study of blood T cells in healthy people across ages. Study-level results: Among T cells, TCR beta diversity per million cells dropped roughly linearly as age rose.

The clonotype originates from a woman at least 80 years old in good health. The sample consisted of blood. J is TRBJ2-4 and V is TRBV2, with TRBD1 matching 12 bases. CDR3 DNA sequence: TGTGCCAGCAGCGGGACAGGGGGCCGGAACATTCAGTACTTC. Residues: CASSGTGGRNIQYF.